This T cell receptor beta chain was profiled in a study of blood T cell repertoires in COVID-19 (TCRdb year 2020). About the investigation overall: Samples from collaborators originated in the United States, Italy and Spain and spanned both the acute and convalescent phases of COVID-19. The material from the prospective study consisted of cDNA or gDNA derived from T cells, B-cell-depleted T cells, or PBMCs. Subjects who had been exposed to COVID-19, were actively infected with it, or had recovered from it provided the deeply sampled blood TCRbeta repertoires that made up the dataset. The repertoires were released in a freely available public database meant as a resource for research on the immune response to SARS-CoV-2. The samples were drawn from the first 160 participants of the ongoing ImmuneRACE study and from 1,254 subjects provided by 6 global collaborators. Sample metadata almost always included a de-identified subject ID, COVID-19 status, age in years and sex. Where HLA class I and class II types were available, the types were taken from metadata supplied by the sample provider, not from assay-based typing.

CDR1 and CDR2 are drawn from the germline V gene: SGHVS, FQNEAQ. Reading from cysteine to phenylalanine, the CDR3 counts 20 amino acids. Only the CDR3 DNA stays, 60 bases, in frame from base 1. V trim: 8 bases; J trim: 2 bases; unmatched bases: 22. In Seattle, one collaborating source enrolled patients while the infection was active and tracked those patients longitudinally over the course of disease. Collaborating institutions collected whole blood in K2EDTA tubes following their own protocols. For TCRbeta analysis, collaborators shipped samples in one of three forms: frozen whole blood, isolated PBMCs, or DNA extracted from either of those sample types. The immunoSEQ Assay, a bias-controlled multiplex PCR, was used to amplify TCRbeta CDR3 regions from genomic DNA. In the authors' own workflow: Nucleated cell counts per sample were estimated from amplification of reference gene primers within the assay. Sequence reads were collapsed and filtered to measure the absolute abundance of every unique TCRbeta CDR3 rearrangement. For each sample, productive Simpson clonality was calculated as the square root of Simpson's diversity index over productive rearrangements. Drawn from immuneACCESS, this table holds only the in-frame rearrangements with V and J called that TCRdb kept. Clones are partly lost; checked studies trace under half to an unresolved V gene and leave the rest unexplained. Clone size and the V and J calls come from that table; the DNA yielded D and trimming. The sample table shows about 180,000 clones, and over 75% are seen once. About 20% of the sample comes from the top ten.

Paper-wide results and their limitations: The quantity of clinical and demographic metadata differed by source and by participant and was supplied without curation.

About this clone: Its antigen is still unknown. Base qualities were left out, and no much larger clone turns up one base away.

The source of this sequence is a person aged 70 to 85 with COVID-19, enrolled during active disease. The chain joins TRBV7-8 to TRBJ1-5, with TRBD1 identical over 9 junction bases. Sequenced sample: peripheral blood. The CDR3 sequence is CASSPRPGTGLSLGNQPQHF. The sequenced DNA is TGTGCCAGCTCCCCCCGACCCGGGACAGGGTTGAGTTTGGGCAATCAGCCCCAGCATTTT.